This TCR beta chain was sequenced in a study of T cells after yellow fever vaccination. General observations from the study: The CD4 and CD8 compartments had a small share of their clonotypes in common. Peak timing came faster in the weaker secondary response, day 5 versus 15. One caveat is that FACS-sorted repertoires could contain abundant clonotypes contaminating from the bulk population.

Comment on this clonotype: The antigen remains unidentified. This may be a read error, as it is one base from a much larger clone.

The CDR3 extends over 17 amino acids. CDR1 and CDR2 from the germline V gene are ENHRY and SYGVKD. The germline V and J ends were trimmed by 10 bases and 3 bases, with 28 bases remaining between them. A universal primer site and UMIs were added as TCR cDNA was made by 5'RACE template switching. TCRdb called the 5' RACE reads again in MiXCR, with one record for every CDR3 protein. In the table there are around 110,000 distinct CDR3 sequences, 7.5% to 9.5% of which are singletons. The J gene is TRBJ2-7, the V gene TRBV10-3; possibly TRBD1 for D (6 bases). The sequencing used CD8+ T cells sorted from PBMCs, collected 45 days after the yellow fever booster vaccination. This TCR was sampled from a man aged 25 to 45 who received the YFV17D yellow fever vaccine. CDR3 nucleotide sequence: TGTGCCACCGGACAGAGTCCTGCCGGAGGAGAGGACTACGAGCAGTACTTC. Amino acids: CATGQSPAGGEDYEQYF.